This T cell receptor (beta chain) came from a study of T cells in women clearing cervical HPV infection. Each participant carried one incident cervical HPV16 infection only. Profiling relied on immunoSEQ multiplex PCR, and the TCRdb table lists in-frame clones only, not all of them. The record lists fewer than 40,000 clones, of which the ten most abundant hold approximately 4.8%. About this clone: As yet, its antigen is unknown. The DNA ends 3 residues before the CDR3 does, and the rest of the CDR3 is filled in from the germline J gene.

Study-wide results and limits: Cases and controls were distinguished at AUC roughly 0.86 by richness and V genes.

The junction had 11 bases not matched to a gene; V was cut back by 3 bases and J by 0 bases. The CDR3 runs to 18 residues. Germline V gene sequence: CDR1 DFQATT, CDR2 SNEGSKA (reference sequence). V usage is TRBV20-1 and J usage is TRBJ2-7, with 13 bases aligning to TRBD2. What was sequenced was blood buffy coat. This TCR was recovered from a woman between 18 and 70 years old with a cervical HPV16 infection that either progressed to CIN3+ or cleared (not recorded which). The CDR3 sequence: CSASSLGLAGPHSYEQYF. Incomplete CDR3 DNA: TGCAGTGCTAGTTCCTTGGGACTAGCGGGGCCACACTCCTACGAG.